The TCR beta chain described here comes from a study of regulatory T cells in long-lasting Graves disease. Assembly of TCR beta libraries relied on iRepertoire HTBI primers together with Arm-PCR of CDR3 regions. TCRdb processed the multiplex PCR reads anew with MiXCR; each CDR3 protein has one entry. The table has 400,000 to 500,000 distinct CDR3 sequences, about 14% seen once; the top ten hold more than 15%. Time point: newly diagnosed GD, antithyroid drugs for less than 3 months. RNA extracted from PBMCs served as the sequencing template. Many counts were recorded for this clonotype. The CDR3 has 14 residues. Germline loops: CDR1 MDHEN, CDR2 SYDVKM. V was cut by 3 bases and J by 1 base, with 9 bases left in between. This sample was shared with a second study, whose subject was T cells in Graves' hyperthyroidism and ophthalmopathy.

The sample was peripheral blood mononuclear cells (PBMCs), taken at new diagnosis, from a patient treated with antithyroid drugs. The chain is built from TRBV28 and TRBJ2-5, with D perhaps matching TRBD1 or TRBD2 (5 bases each). The receptor's source is a woman in her forties or fifties with Graves disease. The CDR3 sequence: CASSFGTSQETQYF. CDR3 in DNA: TGTGCCAGCAGTTTCGGGACGTCCCAAGAGACCCAGTACTTC.